Detailed here is one T cell receptor (beta chain). The source of the sample is a study of blood T cell repertoires in COVID-19. Study-wide background: From the United States, Italy and Spain came samples of acute and convalescent COVID-19. PBMCs, B-cell-depleted T cells, or T cells provided the cDNA or gDNA that made up the material.

Per germline, CDR1 LNHDA and CDR2 SQIVND (reference sequence). V was pared by 1 base and J by 7 bases, with 14 bases between. CDR3 size: 15 residues. Authors' analysis steps: Estimates of nucleated cell counts were drawn from the amplification of reference gene primers. TCRdb's table, derived via immunoSEQ multiplex PCR, lists solely in-frame clones and lacks some. From that table come the V and J calls and clone size; the DNA was used to work out D and trimming. The profile shows just under 45,000 clones, about 80% of them singletons. The sequence derives from a human donor in a cohort sampled during active COVID-19. The sequenced sample was peripheral blood. The chain couples TRBV19 to TRBJ2-1; tentative D call: TRBD1 (6 bases). The CDR3 coding sequence is TGTGCCAGTAGTATAGGACAGGCAGGTGGGAATGAGCAGTTCTTC. Translating it yields CASSIGQAGGNEQFF.